A selection of T cell receptor beta chains follows, all from one sample in a study of T cell responses to AZD1222 COVID-19 vaccine. Assay: immunoSEQ multiplex PCR; the TCRdb copy retains only in-frame clones and omits some. The table lists roughly 120,000 clones, about 87% of them singletons. Sequenced here: peripheral blood, sampled on day 0 of AZD1222 vaccination. The receptors derive from an adult in good health. The CDR3 runs from the conserved cysteine through the conserved F or W. A D gene is named only where the DNA matches it firmly. Only part of the rows carry a size: once, few, many, or a class if the clone is expanded.

J	D	V	size	DNA	CDR3
TRBJ2-7	TRBD1	TRBV2	once	TGTGCCAGCAGGGGGACAGGGTTAAACGAGCAGTACTTC	CASRGTGLNEQYF
TRBJ2-7	.	TRBV6-5	.	TGTGCCAGCAGTCTGACACCCACCTACGAGCAGTACTTC	CASSLTPTYEQYF
TRBJ2-7	TRBD1	TRBV6-5	.	TGTGCCAGCAGGCGACAGGGCGGTGAGCAGTACTTC	CASRRQGGEQYF
TRBJ2-1	TRBD2	TRBV10-3	.	TGTGCCACCGCCGGGACTAGCCAAAACAATGAGCAGTTCTTC	CATAGTSQNNEQFF
TRBJ1-4	.	TRBV15	.	TGTGCCACCAGCACCCGGGCCCTCCAAAAACTGTTTTTT	CATSTRALQKLFF
TRBJ1-1	TRBD1	TRBV7-8	.	TGTGCCAGCGCCCCACTAGGGGGCGACACTGAAGCTTTCTTT	CASAPLGGDTEAFF
TRBJ2-7	.	TRBV12-5	.	TGTGCTAGTGGTTCCACTCCTACAGGGACCTTTAACGACGAGCAGTACTTC	CASGSTPTGTFNDEQYF
TRBJ1-5	.	TRBV2	.	TGTGCCAGCAGCCAGGAATATAGCAATCAGCCCCAGCATTTT	CASSQEYSNQPQHF
TRBJ2-1	TRBD2	TRBV6-6	.	TGTGCCAGCAGCAGACTAGCGGGAGTATATGAGCAGTTCTTC	CASSRLAGVYEQFF
TRBJ1-4	TRBD1	TRBV10-3	.	TGTGCCATCAGTTCACAGGGGTCAGGTGAAAAACTGTTTTTT	CAISSQGSGEKLFF
TRBJ2-3	TRBD2	TRBV10-3	.	TGTGCCATCAGTGAACGACTAGCGGGAAGAACAGATACGCAGTATTTT	CAISERLAGRTDTQYF
TRBJ2-7	.	TRBV9	.	TGTGCCAGCAGCGTAGACCCCCGCCCCACCTACGAGCAGTACTTC	CASSVDPRPTYEQYF
TRBJ2-5	TRBD2	TRBV24-1	.	TGTGCCACCAGTGATCCAGGACTAGCGGGAACTCAAGAGACCCAGTACTTC	CATSDPGLAGTQETQYF
TRBJ2-7	.	TRBV18	.	TGTGCCAGCTCAAGTAGTCGTCTAGGGAGTCTACGAGAGCAGTACTTC	CASSSSRLGSLREQYF
TRBJ1-1	.	TRBV11-1	few	TGTGCCAGCACCCCCGGGGGCGGGAACACTGAAGCTTTCTTT	CASTPGGGNTEAFF
TRBJ1-3	.	TRBV16	.	TGTGCCAGCAGCCAATCTGAAGGTGGCACCATATATTTT	CASSQSEGGTIYF
TRBJ2-3	TRBD1	TRBV5-6	.	TGTGCCAGCAGCACTTGGGGGACAGGGGAGGAAGATACGCAGTATTTT	CASSTWGTGEEDTQYF
TRBJ2-1	TRBD1	TRBV19	.	TGTGCCAGTAGTACAGACAGGGTTGGCTACAATGAGCAGTTCTTC	CASSTDRVGYNEQFF
TRBJ1-5	.	TRBV11-3	.	TGTGCCAGCAGCTCCCCCAATCAGCCCCAGCATTTT	CASSSPNQPQHF
TRBJ2-1	TRBD2	TRBV30	.	TGTGCCGCACCAGGGAGGGTCTACAATGAGCAGTTCTTC	CAAPGRVYNEQFF
TRBJ1-6	.	TRBV7-2	few	TGTGCCAGCAGGTTAGAATTGGGAAATTCACCCCTCCACTTT	CASRLELGNSPLHF
TRBJ1-6	.	TRBV7-8	.	TGTGCCAGCAGCTTAGCGGCTGGACAGAATTATAATTCACCCCTCCACTTT	CASSLAAGQNYNSPLHF
TRBJ1-1	.	TRBV6-5	few	TGTGCCAGCAGTCTTACTAGGTATTTGGGTACTGAAGCTTTCTTT	CASSLTRYLGTEAFF